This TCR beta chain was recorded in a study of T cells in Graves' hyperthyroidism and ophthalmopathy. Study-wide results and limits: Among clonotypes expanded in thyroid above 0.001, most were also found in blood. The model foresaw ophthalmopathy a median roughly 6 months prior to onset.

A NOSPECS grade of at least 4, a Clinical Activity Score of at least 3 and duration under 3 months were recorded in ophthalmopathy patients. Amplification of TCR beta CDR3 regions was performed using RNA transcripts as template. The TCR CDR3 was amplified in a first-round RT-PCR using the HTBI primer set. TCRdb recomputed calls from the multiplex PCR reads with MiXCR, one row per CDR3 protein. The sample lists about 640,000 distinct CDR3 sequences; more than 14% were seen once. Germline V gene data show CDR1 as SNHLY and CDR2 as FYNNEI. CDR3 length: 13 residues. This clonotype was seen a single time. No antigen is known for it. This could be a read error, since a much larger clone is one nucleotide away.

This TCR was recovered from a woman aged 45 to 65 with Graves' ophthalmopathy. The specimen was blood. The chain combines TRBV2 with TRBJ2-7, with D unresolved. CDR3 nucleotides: TGTGACAGCAGTGAGGTGGCTTTAGACGAGCAGTACTTC. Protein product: CDSSEVALDEQYF.